This is a list of T cell receptor beta chains from one sample in a study of CD8+ T cells in alopecia areata. Repertoires were generated with immunoSEQ multiplex PCR, while TCRdb's copy carries only in-frame clones and drops some. The sample lists a few hundred thousand clones, just over 55% seen once, with around 5.1% in the top ten. Sequenced: CD8+ T cells sorted from blood. The origin of the receptors is a human donor in good health. CDR3s include the opening cysteine and the closing phenylalanine or tryptophan. The order of the fields is clone size, V gene, J gene, D gene, CDR3 DNA, CDR3 protein. D genes are given only for firm matches. The size of a clone is reported for some rows only, either as once, few or many, or as a class for expanded clones.

abundance: many; v_gene: TRBV4-2; j_gene: TRBJ2-3; d_gene: -; CDR3nt: TGTGCCAGCAGCCAAGGGAGCACAGATACGCAGTATTTT; CDR3aa: CASSQGSTDTQYF
abundance: -; v_gene: TRBV11-2; j_gene: TRBJ1-2; d_gene: -; CDR3nt: TGTGCCAGCAGCTTAAACGGGAGGGAAGGCTACACCTTC; CDR3aa: CASSLNGREGYTF
abundance: -; v_gene: TRBV9; j_gene: TRBJ2-6; d_gene: TRBD1; CDR3nt: TGTGCCAGCAGCGGGGTACACAGGGGCTCTGTGTCTGGGGCCAACGTCCTGACTTTC; CDR3aa: CASSGVHRGSVSGANVLTF
abundance: -; v_gene: TRBV10-3; j_gene: TRBJ2-3; d_gene: -; CDR3nt: TGTGCCATCAGAGGGGAGGCCGATACGCAGTATTTT; CDR3aa: CAIRGEADTQYF
abundance: few; v_gene: TRBV5-6; j_gene: TRBJ2-1; d_gene: -; CDR3nt: TGTGCCAGCAGCTTGGGTGGTTCCTACAATGAGCAGTTCTTC; CDR3aa: CASSLGGSYNEQFF
abundance: -; v_gene: TRBV4-1; j_gene: TRBJ1-1; d_gene: TRBD1; CDR3nt: TGCGCCAGCAGCACCCGACAGGGCATGAACACTGAAGCTTTCTTT; CDR3aa: CASSTRQGMNTEAFF
abundance: -; v_gene: TRBV9; j_gene: TRBJ1-2; d_gene: -; CDR3nt: TGTGCCAGCAGCGTAGGGGGAGACTATGGCTACACCTTC; CDR3aa: CASSVGGDYGYTF
abundance: few; v_gene: TRBV11-2; j_gene: TRBJ2-5; d_gene: -; CDR3nt: TGTGCCAGCAGCTTAGAACCACTGGAGACCCAGTACTTC; CDR3aa: CASSLEPLETQYF
abundance: -; v_gene: TRBV29-1; j_gene: TRBJ1-2; d_gene: -; CDR3nt: TGCAGCGCCTCCTATGGCTACACCTTC; CDR3aa: CSASYGYTF
abundance: -; v_gene: TRBV9; j_gene: TRBJ1-5; d_gene: -; CDR3nt: TGTGCCAGCAGCGTTTCAGGACAGCCTAATCAGCCCCAGCATTTT; CDR3aa: CASSVSGQPNQPQHF
abundance: -; v_gene: TRBV9; j_gene: TRBJ2-1; d_gene: -; CDR3nt: TGTGCCAGCAGCGTAGCGGAGAATGAGCAGTTCTTC; CDR3aa: CASSVAENEQFF
abundance: -; v_gene: TRBV19; j_gene: TRBJ2-7; d_gene: TRBD1; CDR3nt: TGTGCCAGTAGCTCACAGGGGACCTACGAGCAGTACTTC; CDR3aa: CASSSQGTYEQYF
abundance: -; v_gene: TRBV7-3; j_gene: TRBJ2-1; d_gene: TRBD2; CDR3nt: TGTGCCAGCAGCTTCGGGACTAGCGGGGGGCGACCGAGCAATGAGCAGTTCTTC; CDR3aa: CASSFGTSGGRPSNEQFF
abundance: once; v_gene: TRBV7-9; j_gene: TRBJ1-2; d_gene: -; CDR3nt: TGTGCCAGCAGAGCTCTGAGCGGCTACACCTTC; CDR3aa: CASRALSGYTF
abundance: -; v_gene: TRBV6-4; j_gene: TRBJ2-1; d_gene: -; CDR3nt: TGTGCCAGCAGTCTATGGACGGGACACAATGAGCAGTTCTTC; CDR3aa: CASSLWTGHNEQFF
abundance: once; v_gene: TRBV7-2; j_gene: TRBJ2-7; d_gene: -; CDR3nt: TGTGCCAGCAGCTTTTTGGGGGGCGGGTACGAGCAGTACTTC; CDR3aa: CASSFLGGGYEQYF
abundance: -; v_gene: TRBV11-2; j_gene: TRBJ2-1; d_gene: -; CDR3nt: TGTGCCAGCAGCTTAGGCCCAGGGACCTTCAATGAGCAGTTCTTC; CDR3aa: CASSLGPGTFNEQFF
abundance: -; v_gene: TRBV30; j_gene: TRBJ2-3; d_gene: -; CDR3nt: TGTGCCTGGAGTGTCCTCGGACAGGATACGCAGTATTTT; CDR3aa: CAWSVLGQDTQYF
abundance: -; v_gene: TRBV7-9; j_gene: TRBJ2-7; d_gene: TRBD1; CDR3nt: TGTGCCAGCAGCCACGCCAGGGGGCAGGGGGCGCGGGAGCAGTACTTC; CDR3aa: CASSHARGQGAREQYF
abundance: few; v_gene: TRBV5-4; j_gene: TRBJ1-1; d_gene: -; CDR3nt: TGTGCCAGCAGCCGGGACGGTGGTTTCCTCATGAACACTGAAGCTTTCTTT; CDR3aa: CASSRDGGFLMNTEAFF
abundance: few; v_gene: TRBV2; j_gene: TRBJ1-5; d_gene: -; CDR3nt: TGTGCCAGCAGTACTACAGCCAATCAGCCCCAGCATTTT; CDR3aa: CASSTTANQPQHF
abundance: -; v_gene: TRBV25-1; j_gene: TRBJ1-2; d_gene: -; CDR3nt: TGTGCCAGCTATGCGCGGGGCTACACCTTC; CDR3aa: CASYARGYTF
abundance: few; v_gene: TRBV7-9; j_gene: TRBJ1-1; d_gene: TRBD1; CDR3nt: TGTGCCAGCAGCCCCGCCGGGACAGGGGATACTGAAGCTTTCTTT; CDR3aa: CASSPAGTGDTEAFF
abundance: -; v_gene: TRBV29-1; j_gene: TRBJ1-1; d_gene: TRBD1; CDR3nt: TGCAGCGTTCCGGGACAGGGTGGTCCTGAAGCTTTCTTT; CDR3aa: CSVPGQGGPEAFF
abundance: -; v_gene: TRBV4-2; j_gene: TRBJ2-3; d_gene: TRBD2; CDR3nt: TGTGCCAGCAGCCTCGCCGCGGGGGGGCCAGATACGCAGTATTTT; CDR3aa: CASSLAAGGPDTQYF
abundance: -; v_gene: TRBV25-1; j_gene: TRBJ1-6; d_gene: TRBD1; CDR3nt: TGTGCCAGCAGTGAGGACAGGGACTATAATTCACCCCTCCACTTT; CDR3aa: CASSEDRDYNSPLHF
abundance: -; v_gene: TRBV19; j_gene: TRBJ1-1; d_gene: -; CDR3nt: TGTGCCAGTAGTCCGGGAAACACTGAAGCTTTCTTT; CDR3aa: CASSPGNTEAFF
abundance: -; v_gene: TRBV30; j_gene: TRBJ1-2; d_gene: -; CDR3nt: TGTGCCTGGAGTCCACAGGCCATTAACTATGGCTACACCTTC; CDR3aa: CAWSPQAINYGYTF
abundance: few; v_gene: TRBV6-1; j_gene: TRBJ1-1; d_gene: -; CDR3nt: TGTGCCAGCAGCTCCGACAGCCTATGGGGCACTGAAGCTTTCTTT; CDR3aa: CASSSDSLWGTEAFF
abundance: -; v_gene: TRBV7-9; j_gene: TRBJ1-2; d_gene: TRBD1; CDR3nt: TGTGCCAGCAGCTCCGGACAGGGGGGTGGCTACACCTTC; CDR3aa: CASSSGQGGGYTF
abundance: -; v_gene: TRBV27; j_gene: TRBJ1-2; d_gene: TRBD1; CDR3nt: TGTGCCAGTTGTTCCGGGACAGGGGTCGGCTACACCTTC; CDR3aa: CASCSGTGVGYTF
abundance: -; v_gene: TRBV10-3; j_gene: TRBJ2-7; d_gene: TRBD1; CDR3nt: TGTGCCATCAGTGAGGTGGACAGGCCCTACGAGCAGTACTTC; CDR3aa: CAISEVDRPYEQYF
abundance: -; v_gene: TRBV27; j_gene: TRBJ1-2; d_gene: -; CDR3nt: TGTGCCAGCAGTTACGGGGGGAACTATGGCTACACCTTC; CDR3aa: CASSYGGNYGYTF
abundance: few; v_gene: TRBV19; j_gene: TRBJ1-1; d_gene: -; CDR3nt: TGTGCCAGTAGATCGAGTGACAGGTTAAACACTGAAGCTTTCTTT; CDR3aa: CASRSSDRLNTEAFF
abundance: -; v_gene: TRBV13; j_gene: TRBJ1-6; d_gene: -; CDR3nt: TGTGCCAGCAGCTTAGCGGGGGGGACAATGGGCGGTTCACCCCTCCACTTT; CDR3aa: CASSLAGGTMGGSPLHF
abundance: -; v_gene: TRBV7-9; j_gene: TRBJ2-1; d_gene: TRBD2; CDR3nt: TGTGCCAGCAGCTTAATGGTAGCGGGGGCCGGGCATGAGCAGTTCTTC; CDR3aa: CASSLMVAGAGHEQFF
abundance: -; v_gene: TRBV15; j_gene: TRBJ2-7; d_gene: -; CDR3nt: TGTGCCACCAGCGGAGGTTTCCCCGGCGAGCAGTACTTC; CDR3aa: CATSGGFPGEQYF
abundance: -; v_gene: TRBV4-1; j_gene: TRBJ2-7; d_gene: TRBD2; CDR3nt: TGCGCCAGCAGCCCCCTCCCAGGGGGACTAGCGGGGCACGAGCAGTACTTC; CDR3aa: CASSPLPGGLAGHEQYF
abundance: few; v_gene: TRBV29-1; j_gene: TRBJ2-1; d_gene: -; CDR3nt: TGCAGCGTTGAGGGGGTTGGGAATGAGCAGTTCTTC; CDR3aa: CSVEGVGNEQFF
abundance: -; v_gene: TRBV14; j_gene: TRBJ2-5; d_gene: -; CDR3nt: TGTGCCAGCAGTCCTAGACGTTTGGTCCGGGGCCAAGAGACCCAGTACTTC; CDR3aa: CASSPRRLVRGQETQYF
abundance: -; v_gene: TRBV4-1; j_gene: TRBJ2-3; d_gene: -; CDR3nt: TGCGCCAGCAGCCAAGGAAGCTCTGGGGACACAGATACGCAGTATTTT; CDR3aa: CASSQGSSGDTDTQYF
abundance: -; v_gene: TRBV29-1; j_gene: TRBJ2-7; d_gene: -; CDR3nt: TGCAGCGTCCACACACAGGGATCCTACGAGCAGTACTTC; CDR3aa: CSVHTQGSYEQYF
abundance: -; v_gene: TRBV13; j_gene: TRBJ1-2; d_gene: TRBD1; CDR3nt: TGTGCCAGCAGCTTAGGGACAGGGGTTGGTGGCTACACCTTC; CDR3aa: CASSLGTGVGGYTF
abundance: few; v_gene: TRBV6-5; j_gene: TRBJ2-7; d_gene: TRBD2; CDR3nt: TGTGCCAGCAGTTACTCCGGGGGGGCTGGGGACGAGCAGTACTTC; CDR3aa: CASSYSGGAGDEQYF
abundance: -; v_gene: TRBV29-1; j_gene: TRBJ2-7; d_gene: -; CDR3nt: TGCAGCGCGGGGTATAGCGGTGCCTACGAGCAGTACTTC; CDR3aa: CSAGYSGAYEQYF